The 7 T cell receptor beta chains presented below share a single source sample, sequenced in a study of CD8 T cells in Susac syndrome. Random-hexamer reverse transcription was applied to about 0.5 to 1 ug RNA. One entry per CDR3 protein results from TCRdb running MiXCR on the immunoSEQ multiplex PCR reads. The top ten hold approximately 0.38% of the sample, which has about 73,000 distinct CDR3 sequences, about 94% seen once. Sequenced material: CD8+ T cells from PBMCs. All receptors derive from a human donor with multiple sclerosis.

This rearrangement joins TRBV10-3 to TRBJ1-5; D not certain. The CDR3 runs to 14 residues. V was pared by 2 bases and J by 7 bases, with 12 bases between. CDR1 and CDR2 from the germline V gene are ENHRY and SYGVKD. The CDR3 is CAISEGLGRQPQHF. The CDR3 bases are TGTGCCATCAGTGAGGGGCTCGGGCGGCAGCCCCAGCATTTT.

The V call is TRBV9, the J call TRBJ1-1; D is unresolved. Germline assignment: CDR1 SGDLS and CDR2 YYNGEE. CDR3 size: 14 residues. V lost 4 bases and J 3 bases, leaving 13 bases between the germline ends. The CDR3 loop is CASSTTDQYTEAFF. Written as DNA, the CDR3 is TGTGCCAGCAGCACAACAGACCAATACACTGAAGCTTTCTTT.

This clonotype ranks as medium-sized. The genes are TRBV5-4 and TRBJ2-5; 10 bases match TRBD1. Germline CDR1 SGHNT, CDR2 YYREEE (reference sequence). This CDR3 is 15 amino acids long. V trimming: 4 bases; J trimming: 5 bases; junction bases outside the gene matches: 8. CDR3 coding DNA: TGTGCCAGCAGCACCCGACAGGGGGCGAGTGAGACCCAGTACTTC. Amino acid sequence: CASSTRQGASETQYF. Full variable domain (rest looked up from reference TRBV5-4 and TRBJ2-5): ETGVTQSPTHLIKTRGQQVTLRCSSQSGHNTVSWYQQALGQGPQFIFQYYREEENGRGNFPPRFSGLQFPNYSSELNVNALELDDSALYLCASSTRQGASETQYFGPGTRLLVL.

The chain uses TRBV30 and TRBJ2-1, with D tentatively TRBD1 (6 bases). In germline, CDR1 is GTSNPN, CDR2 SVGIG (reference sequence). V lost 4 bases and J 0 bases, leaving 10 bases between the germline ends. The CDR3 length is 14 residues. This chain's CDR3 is CAWTEDSSYNEQFF. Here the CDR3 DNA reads TGTGCCTGGACCGAGGACAGCTCCTACAATGAGCAGTTCTTC. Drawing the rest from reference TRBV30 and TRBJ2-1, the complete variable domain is SQTIHQWPATLVQPVGSPLSLECTVEGTSNPNLYWYRQAAGRGLQLLFYSVGIGQISSEVPQNLSASRPQDRQFILSSKKLLLSDSGFYLCAWTEDSSYNEQFFGPGTRLTVL.

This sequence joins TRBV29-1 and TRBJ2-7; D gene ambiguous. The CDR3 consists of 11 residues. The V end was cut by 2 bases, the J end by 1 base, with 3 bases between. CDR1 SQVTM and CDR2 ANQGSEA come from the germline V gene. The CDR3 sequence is CSVESSYEQYF. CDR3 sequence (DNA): TGCAGCGTTGAATCATCCTACGAGCAGTACTTC.

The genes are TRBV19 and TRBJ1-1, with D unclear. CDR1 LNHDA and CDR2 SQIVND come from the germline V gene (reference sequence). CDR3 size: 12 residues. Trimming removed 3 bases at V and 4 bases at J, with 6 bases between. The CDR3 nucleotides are TGTGCCAGTAGTATGGGGATCACTGAAGCTTTCTTT. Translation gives CASSMGITEAFF.

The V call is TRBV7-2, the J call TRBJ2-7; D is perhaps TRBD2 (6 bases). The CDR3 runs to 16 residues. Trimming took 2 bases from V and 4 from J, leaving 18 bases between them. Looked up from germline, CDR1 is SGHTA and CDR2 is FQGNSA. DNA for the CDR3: TGTGCCAGCAGCTTAATAGGGGCAGGGAGGACTTACGAGCAGTACTTC. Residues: CASSLIGAGRTYEQYF.